The 26 T cell receptor beta chains in this list originate from one sample, sequenced in a study of shared clonotypes between healthy human individuals. The naive CD8 subset, CD45RO-negative cells positively selected for CCR7, excluded terminally differentiated effector memory CD45RA+ cells. Profiling relied on immunoSEQ multiplex PCR, and the TCRdb table lists in-frame clones only, not all of them. The sample shows about 2.1 million clones, about 94% of them seen only once. The source material was naive CD8+ T cells from PBMCs. Source of these receptors: a young man in good health. Some clones in this sample may be carry-over from other donors' samples.

The table lists this clone with a count of one. The V gene is TRBV19, the J gene TRBJ2-5; TRBD2 might be the D (6 bases). This CDR3 region has 14 residues. V was pared by 4 bases and J by 8 bases, with 17 bases between. Germline V CDR1 and CDR2: LNHDA, SQIVND (reference sequence). The CDR3 nucleotides read TGTGCCAGTAGTAACCTGGGACTTTCGCCTACCCAGTACTTC. Translated, it gives CASSNLGLSPTQYF.

The J gene is TRBJ2-5, the V gene TRBV7-9; the D is unclear. The J call may be mistaken, given a closer DNA end match to TRBJ2-7. The CDR3 totals 13 residues. Germline-derived CDR1 and CDR2 are SEHNR and FQNEAQ (reference sequence). The chain's CDR3 is CASSPSGTYEQYF. The CDR3 bases are TGTGCCAGCAGCCCCTCTGGGACCTACGAGCAGTACTTC.

The chain links TRBV19 to TRBJ1-1, with D tentatively TRBD1 (5 bases). Germline V CDR1 and CDR2: LNHDA, SQIVND (reference sequence). The CDR3 is 14 amino acids. V lost 4 bases, J lost 3 bases, and 12 bases lay in between. CDR3 sequence reads: CASSRGPRDTEAFF. DNA of the CDR3: TGTGCCAGTAGTAGGGGACCCAGGGACACTGAAGCTTTCTTT.

This clone showed up just once. The genes are TRBV7-2 and TRBJ2-7; 10 bases align to TRBD1. The J segment lost 4 bases and the V segment lost 5 bases, leaving 5 bases of the junction unmatched. CDR1 is SGHTA, CDR2 FQGNSA, per germline. This CDR3 is 14 amino acids long. The CDR3: CASSDRDRGYEQYF. CDR3 DNA: TGTGCCAGCAGCGACCGGGACAGGGGATACGAGCAGTACTTC.

This sequence joins TRBV28 and TRBJ1-1, with 7 bases matching TRBD1. Germline loops: CDR1 MDHEN, CDR2 SYDVKM. This CDR3 has 17 amino acids. Trimming cost V 3 bases and J 1 base; bases outside gene matches: 11. CDR3 region: CASSLGSIDRANTEAFF. DNA for the CDR3: TGTGCCAGCAGTTTGGGCTCTATTGACAGGGCGAACACTGAAGCTTTCTTT.

The table lists this clone with a count of one. The V call is TRBV4-1, the J call TRBJ1-5, with D perhaps TRBD1 (5 bases). CDR1 and CDR2 (germline): MGHRA, YSYEKL. The CDR3 length is 16 residues. V was cut by 0 bases and J by 2 bases, with 11 bases left in between. The CDR3 nucleotides read TGCGCCAGCAGCCAAGATTCTGGGGCAGGCAATCAGCCCCAGCATTTT. This sequence encodes CASSQDSGAGNQPQHF.

The chain recombines TRBV5-1 with TRBJ1-1, with TRBD1 as a possible D gene (5 bases). This CDR3 has 15 residues. Trimming removed 0 bases at V and 4 bases at J, with 13 bases between. The germline V gene encodes CDR1 SGHRS and CDR2 YFSETQ. The CDR3 DNA follows: TGCGCCAGCAGCTTGGATCCAGGGAGAGGCACTGAAGCTTTCTTT. This codes for CASSLDPGRGTEAFF.

The chain uses TRBV11-2 and TRBJ2-5; 7 nucleotides agree with TRBD1. Germline CDR1 reads SGHAT; CDR2 reads FQNNGV. CDR3 length: 16 residues. J was trimmed by 1 base and V by 5 bases; bases with no gene match: 10. The CDR3 DNA is TGTGCCAGCAGCCACGACAGGGCCTATTTCCAAGAGACCCAGTACTTC. It is translated as CASSHDRAYFQETQYF.

This rearrangement joins TRBV29-1 to TRBJ2-2; 10 bases align to TRBD1. The germline V gene has CDR1 SQVTM and CDR2 ANQGSEA. The CDR3 is 16 amino acids. Trimming at V came to 3 bases and at J to 6 bases, leaving 10 bases not matched to a gene. The chain's CDR3 is CSVDLRDRGIAGELFF. DNA for the CDR3: TGCAGCGTTGACCTCCGGGACAGGGGAATAGCCGGGGAGCTGTTTTTT.

The chain has TRBV27 and TRBJ2-6; no reliable D call. The germline V gene has CDR1 MNHEY and CDR2 SMNVEV (reference sequence). V lost 3 bases and J lost 1, with 10 bases in between. The CDR3 sequence is 16 residues long. The CDR3 reads CASSFVGISGANVLTF. In nucleotides, the CDR3 is TGTGCCAGCAGTTTCGTAGGGATATCTGGGGCCAACGTCCTGACTTTC. Filled out from reference TRBV27 and TRBJ2-6, the complete variable domain reads EAQVTQNPRYLITVTGKKLTVTCSQNMNHEYMSWYRQDPGLGLRQIYYSMNVEVTDKGDVPEGYKVSRKEKRNFPLILESPSPNQTSLYFCASSFVGISGANVLTFGAGSRLTVL.

V and J are TRBV18 and TRBJ1-4, with TRBD1 matching over 7 bases. In germline, CDR1 is KGHSH, CDR2 LQKENI. This CDR3 has 19 residues. J was trimmed by 8 bases and V by 5 bases; bases with no gene match: 23. The CDR3 sequence: CASSLSDRESPPSSEKLFF. The CDR3, as DNA: TGTGCCAGCTCATTGTCCGACAGGGAAAGTCCCCCCTCTTCCGAAAAACTGTTTTTT.

The V and J genes are TRBV7-3 and TRBJ2-1; a possible D gene is TRBD1 (6 bases). The CDR3 spans 13 residues. Trimming left V 5 bases short and J 10 bases short, with 15 bases between. Germline assignment: CDR1 SGHTA and CDR2 FQGTGA. The CDR3 DNA reads as TGTGCCAGCAGCCCAGGGGTCAGGGAGGAGCAGTTCTTC. Translating gives CASSPGVREEQFF.

This sequence joins TRBV7-8 and TRBJ2-7; 9 bases align to TRBD1. Germline V gene sequence: CDR1 SGHVS, CDR2 FQNEAQ. V gave up 5 bases and J gave up 3 bases; unmatched junction bases: 2. The CDR3 is 13 residues long. CDR3 nucleotide sequence: TGTGCCAGCAGCGACAGGGGGGACTACGAGCAGTACTTC. Amino acid sequence: CASSDRGDYEQYF.

V and J are TRBV4-1 and TRBJ2-3; D may be TRBD2 (6 bases). Per the germline V gene, CDR1 is MGHRA and CDR2 is YSYEKL. V was clipped by 1 base and J by 1 base, with 12 bases between them. There are 16 residues in the CDR3. As DNA, the CDR3 is TGCGCCAGCAGCCAAGTAGGAGGGGACGGCACAGATACGCAGTATTTT. Its translation: CASSQVGGDGTDTQYF.

The chain couples TRBV7-9 to TRBJ2-1, with D tentatively TRBD2 (6 bases). The germline CDR1 and CDR2 sequences are SEHNR and FQNEAQ (reference sequence). The V end was cut by 5 bases, the J end by 4 bases, with 21 bases between. This CDR3 has 17 residues. The CDR3 sequence is CASSPRAAGNPYNEQFF. The CDR3 coding sequence is TGTGCCAGCAGCCCGAGGGCGGCGGGGAACCCGTACAATGAGCAGTTCTTC.

The CDR3, as DNA: TGTGCCAGCAGCAAAGGCCAGCCTTGTGAAAACGAGCAGTACTTC. Residues: CASSKGQPCENEQYF. This chain connects TRBV21-1 to TRBJ2-7. TRBV21-1 is a listed pseudogene. The CDR3 loop spans 15 amino acids.

V usage is TRBV5-6 and J usage is TRBJ1-2; D unclear. This CDR3 is 13 amino acids long. V lost 6 bases and J lost 7, with 16 bases in between. In germline, CDR1 is SGHDT, CDR2 YYEEEE. The CDR3 loop reads CASTSSSPPGYTF. Here the CDR3 DNA reads TGTGCCAGCACCTCATCCTCCCCACCTGGCTACACCTTC.

The J gene is TRBJ1-1, the V gene TRBV7-8; tentative D call: TRBD1 (6 bases). The germline V and J ends were trimmed by 0 bases and 0 bases, with 11 bases remaining between them. Germline V gene data show CDR1 as SGHVS and CDR2 as FQNEAQ. The CDR3 is 16 amino acids. The CDR3 bases are TGTGCCAGCAGCTTAGCTGGGGGCTATATGAACACTGAAGCTTTCTTT. Translating gives CASSLAGGYMNTEAFF.

Details on this clone: This CDR3 is also generated by other DNA sequences in the sample. The chain joins TRBV7-9 to TRBJ1-1, with 7 positions matching TRBD1. V was clipped by 5 bases and J by 0 bases; unmatched bases: 3. Germline V gives CDR1 SEHNR, CDR2 FQNEAQ (reference sequence). The CDR3 runs to 14 residues. CDR3 sequence: CASSPGGMNTEAFF. CDR3 in DNA: TGTGCCAGCAGCCCAGGGGGGATGAACACTGAAGCTTTCTTT.

The chain couples TRBV27 to TRBJ2-7; D might be TRBD2 (6 bases). This CDR3 is 14 amino acids long. Germline V gene data show CDR1 as MNHEY and CDR2 as SMNVEV (reference sequence). Between the trimmed V and J ends, which lost 2 bases and 3 bases, there was a span of 11 bases. The CDR3 sequence is CASSLRSSDYEQYF. CDR3 coding DNA: TGTGCCAGCAGTTTAAGGTCTAGCGACTACGAGCAGTACTTC.

The J gene is TRBJ2-7, the V gene TRBV7-8; D is possibly TRBD1 or TRBD2 (5 bases each). The germline CDR1 and CDR2 sequences are SGHVS and FQNEAQ. Between the trimmed V and J ends, which lost 4 bases and 3 bases, there was a span of 10 bases. The CDR3 spans 13 residues. The chain's CDR3 is CASSSRDGYEQYF. The CDR3 nucleotides read TGTGCCAGCAGCTCTCGGGACGGCTACGAGCAGTACTTC.

V and J are TRBV27 and TRBJ2-7; perhaps TRBD1 as D (5 bases). In germline, CDR1 is MNHEY, CDR2 SMNVEV (reference sequence). The CDR3 extends over 14 amino acids. The V end was cut by 8 bases, the J end by 0 bases, with 14 bases between. CDR3 sequence (DNA): TGTGCCAGCGGATCGACAGCTGCCTCCTACGAGCAGTACTTC. Translated: CASGSTAASYEQYF.

The rearrangement links TRBV7-9 to TRBJ2-7; TRBD2 matches 8 bases. Germline V gene lookup returns CDR1 SEHNR and CDR2 FQNEAQ (reference sequence). CDR3 length: 15 amino acids. The V segment lost 5 bases and the J segment 4 bases; nucleotides outside the gene matches: 10. CDR3 coding DNA: TGTGCCAGCAGCATCGGACTAGCAGACCCGTACGAGCAGTACTTC. It is translated as CASSIGLADPYEQYF.

This chain uses TRBV28 with TRBJ1-5, with TRBD1 identical over 9 bases. With V trimmed by 6 bases and J by 6 bases, 6 bases remained unmatched. This CDR3 has 14 residues. The germline gives CDR1 MDHEN, CDR2 SYDVKM. The CDR3 DNA reads as TGTGCCAGCAGCCGCGGGACAGGGCCTCAGCCCCAGCATTTT. Its protein product is CASSRGTGPQPQHF.

The chain is built from TRBV14 and TRBJ2-1, with D unclear. This CDR3 is 16 amino acids long. The V gene lost 4 bases and the J gene lost 6 bases, with 19 bases spanning the gap. Per the germline V gene, CDR1 is SGHDN and CDR2 is FVKESK. CDR3 sequence: CASSPPLYAALNEQFF. The CDR3 DNA reads TGTGCCAGCAGCCCCCCACTGTACGCCGCCCTCAATGAGCAGTTCTTC.

The chain couples TRBV30 to TRBJ2-7; unclear D gene. Trimming removed 4 bases from V and 0 bases from J, with 16 bases in between. CDR1 is GTSNPN and CDR2 is SVGIG in the germline V gene (reference sequence). The CDR3 runs 15 residues. The CDR3 loop reads CAWKKGQLSSYEQYF. CDR3 in DNA: TGTGCCTGGAAGAAGGGTCAGCTAAGCTCCTACGAGCAGTACTTC.